The 27 T cell receptor beta chains below were found in one sample sequenced in a study of spatial heterogeneity in lung cancer. Time point reported: blood at routine non-recurrence follow-up after resection. Unsorted samples of tumor, nontumor lung or frozen PBMC had their whole RNA sequenced. TCRdb reprocessed the 5' RACE reads via MiXCR and lists one record per CDR3 protein. The sample has about 120,000 distinct CDR3 sequences, approximately 12% seen once. The starting material was PBMCs, obtained at follow-up. These receptor sequences come from a male donor with early-stage non-small cell lung cancer.

The chain couples TRBV6-2 or TRBV6-3 to TRBJ1-1; the D gene is possibly TRBD1 (5 bases). Germline-derived CDR1 and CDR2 are MNHEY and SVGEGT. V shed 5 bases and J shed 11 bases, with 18 bases lying between them. The CDR3 sequence is 13 residues long. In nucleotides, the CDR3 is TGTGCCAGCAGTGCGCAGGGCCGGGTGATCGCTTTCTTT. Translation: CASSAQGRVIAFF.

The sample holds many counts of this clonotype. This chain links TRBV20-1 with TRBJ1-6, with TRBD1 identical over 7 bases. V lost 6 bases to trimming and J lost 10 bases; unmatched junction nucleotides: 12. This CDR3 is built from 14 residues. CDR1 is DFQATT, CDR2 SNEGSKA, per germline (reference sequence). As DNA, the CDR3 is TGCAGTGCCACATCCACTACAGGGGTATCACCCCTCCACTTT. Encoded protein: CSATSTTGVSPLHF.

The table lists this clonotype with a few counts. J is TRBJ2-1 and V is TRBV5-4; 7 bases are shared with TRBD1. In germline, CDR1 is SGHNT, CDR2 YYREEE (reference sequence). Losses at the gene ends were 0 bases for V and 10 bases for J; bases not matched to a gene: 4. The CDR3 sequence is 13 residues long. Here the CDR3 DNA reads TGTGCCAGCAGCTTGGTCCCGGGACAGGAGCAGTTCTTC. Encoded protein: CASSLVPGQEQFF.

This chain connects TRBV5-1 to TRBJ1-1; possibly TRBD1 for D (6 bases). Germline CDR1 SGHRS, CDR2 YFSETQ. V lost 0 bases, J lost 1 base, and 7 bases lay in between. This CDR3 has 14 residues. The CDR3: CASSLARGNTEAFF. In DNA form, the CDR3 reads TGCGCCAGCAGCTTGGCCAGGGGGAACACTGAAGCTTTCTTT.

This clonotype has just a few counts. The chain is built from TRBV2 and TRBJ2-4; D not certain. The CDR3 runs to 15 residues. CDR1 is SNHLY and CDR2 is FYNNEI in the germline V gene. Trimming left V 7 bases short and J 0 bases short, with 13 bases between. The CDR3 spells CASTEERLAKNIQYF. In DNA form, the CDR3 reads TGTGCCAGCACCGAAGAGAGGCTAGCCAAAAACATTCAGTACTTC.

The chain combines TRBV28 with TRBJ1-3; possibly TRBD1 for D (6 bases). Germline lookup yields CDR1 MDHEN and CDR2 SYDVKM. CDR3 size: 16 residues. V lost 5 bases to trimming and J lost 0 bases, with 14 bases between them. This CDR3 is CASSLTRTASGNTIYF. CDR3 sequence (DNA): TGTGCCAGCAGTCTGACTAGGACAGCCTCTGGAAACACCATATATTTT.

The chain employs TRBV6-2 or TRBV6-3 and TRBJ1-2, with D perhaps TRBD1 (5 bases). The CDR3 totals 14 residues. Looked up from germline, CDR1 is MNHEY and CDR2 is SVGEGT. V gave up 5 bases and J gave up 2 bases, with 12 bases separating them. The CDR3 is CASSEQAFNYGYTF. CDR3 nucleotide sequence: TGTGCCAGCAGTGAACAGGCCTTCAACTATGGCTACACCTTC.

The chain recombines TRBV7-9 with TRBJ1-4; no clear D. Trimming removed 5 bases at V and 6 bases at J, with 10 bases between. The CDR3 covers 13 residues. Germline CDR1 reads SEHNR; CDR2 reads FQNEAQ (reference sequence). The CDR3 protein is CASSHPGDEKLFF. The CDR3 nucleotides are TGTGCCAGCAGCCATCCCGGAGATGAAAAACTGTTTTTT.

This clonotype was found a few times. The chain has TRBV11-2 and TRBJ2-5; perhaps TRBD1 as D (6 bases). Looked up from germline, CDR1 is SGHAT and CDR2 is FQNNGV. Trimming removed 1 base at V and 1 base at J, with 13 bases between. The CDR3 consists of 16 residues. CDR3 in amino acids: CASSLVARQVQETQYF. DNA for the CDR3: TGTGCCAGCAGCTTAGTGGCGCGACAGGTCCAAGAGACCCAGTACTTC.

This clonotype was counted only a few times. The genes are TRBV6-6 and TRBJ1-4, with 7 bases matching TRBD1. V lost 6 bases, J lost 5 bases, and 9 bases stayed unmatched. Germline V gene lookup returns CDR1 MNHNY and CDR2 SVGAGI (reference sequence). This CDR3 spans 15 amino acids. CDR3: CASSPQGQTNEKLFF. The CDR3 DNA reads TGTGCCAGCAGCCCACAGGGACAGACGAATGAAAAACTGTTTTTT.

This clonotype appeared a few times. Sequence at one end of the junction differs from germline and may be a read error. The chain recombines TRBV7-7 with TRBJ2-1; TRBD1 is a possible D gene (6 bases). CDR3 size: 16 residues. CDR1 is SSHAT, CDR2 FNYEAQ, per germline (reference sequence). The CDR3 bases are TGTGCTAGCAGCGTCACCGGGACATTACCCTACAATGAGCAGTTCTTC. Translating gives CASSVTGTLPYNEQFF. The full variable domain, its missing parts supplied by reference TRBV7-7 and TRBJ2-1, is GAGVSQSPRYKVTKRGQDVTLRCDPISSHATLYWYQQALGQGPEFLTYFNYEAQPDKSGLPSDRFSAERPEGSISTLTIQRTEQRDSAMYRCASSVTGTLPYNEQFFGPGTRLTVL.

The gene calls are TRBV10-3 and TRBJ2-3; 8 bases line up with TRBD2. V lost 0 bases and J lost 2; bases outside the gene matches: 7. Looked up from germline, CDR1 is ENHRY and CDR2 is SYGVKD. This CDR3 contains 17 residues. Here the CDR3 reads CAISESGRGVPTDTQYF. In DNA form, the CDR3 reads TGTGCCATCAGTGAGTCCGGGAGGGGTGTCCCCACAGATACGCAGTATTTT.

This clonotype was seen a few times. The chain links TRBV11-2 to TRBJ1-1; the D gene is possibly TRBD1 (6 bases). The V gene lost 4 bases and the J gene lost 4 bases, with 19 bases spanning the gap. This CDR3 has 16 amino acids. Germline assignment: CDR1 SGHAT and CDR2 FQNNGV. The CDR3 loop reads CASSWRRGKGSTEAFF. The CDR3 bases are TGTGCCAGCAGCTGGAGAAGGGGGAAGGGTAGCACTGAAGCTTTCTTT.

This clonotype is medium-sized within its sample. The rearrangement links TRBV20-1 to TRBJ1-4; no reliable D call. Trimming left V 4 bases short and J 8 bases short, with 11 bases between. Germline CDR1 is DFQATT and CDR2 is SNEGSKA (reference sequence). This CDR3 region has 12 residues. In DNA, the CDR3 is TGCAGTGCTAAGGACCTGGGGGAAAAACTGTTTTTT. Translating gives CSAKDLGEKLFF.

This clonotype came up a few times. The chain uses TRBV9 and TRBJ2-3, with TRBD1 matching 7 bases. The V gene end was trimmed by 0 bases and the J gene end by 3 bases; junction bases not matched to a gene: 1. There are 14 residues in the CDR3. CDR1 and CDR2 (germline): SGDLS, YYNGEE. The CDR3 DNA reads as TGTGCCAGCAGCGTAGAACAGGGGACAGATACGCAGTATTTT. This encodes CASSVEQGTDTQYF.

At least ten counts were recorded for this clonotype. V is TRBV6-6 and J is TRBJ2-5, with TRBD1 as a possible D gene (5 bases). V dropped 8 bases and J dropped 4 bases, with 14 bases sitting between them. Germline CDR1 is MNHNY and CDR2 is SVGAGI (reference sequence). The CDR3 has 13 amino acids. Here the CDR3 DNA reads TGTGCCAGCGGGGTCAGGGTCGGAGAGACCCAGTACTTC. It specifies CASGVRVGETQYF.

This rearrangement joins TRBV29-1 to TRBJ1-6; 11 bases are shared with TRBD1. There are 14 residues in the CDR3. With V trimmed by 6 bases and J by 7 bases, 5 bases remained unmatched. The V gene's germline CDR1 is SQVTM and CDR2 ANQGSEA. In nucleotides, the CDR3 is TGCAGCGTATCCGGACAGGGGGCGAATTCACCCCTCCACTTT. The encoded protein is CSVSGQGANSPLHF.

To note about this clonotype: The junction departs from germline at one end; a sequencing error may be responsible. This sequence joins TRBV9 and TRBJ1-6; D gene uncertain. Germline CDR1 SGDLS, CDR2 YYNGEE. The CDR3 runs 15 residues. This CDR3 reads CASSVNSGPNSPLPF. The CDR3 DNA sequence: TGTGCCAGCAGCGTAAATTCTGGGCCGAATTCACCCCTCCCCTTT.

This clonotype was recorded a few times. This chain's CDR3 is CAISETDRVRSTDTQYF. Here the CDR3 DNA reads TGTGCCATCAGTGAGACGGACAGGGTTAGAAGCACAGATACGCAGTATTTT. The rearrangement uses TRBV10-3 and TRBJ2-3, with 8 bases that match TRBD1. Unmatched junction bases numbered 7, after V lost 2 bases and J lost 0 bases. The CDR3 is 17 residues long. CDR1 is ENHRY and CDR2 is SYGVKD in the germline V gene.

The genes are TRBV6-6 and TRBJ2-2, with 9 bases lining up with TRBD2. The V gene's germline CDR1 is MNHNY and CDR2 SVGAGI (reference sequence). This CDR3 region has 14 residues. V shed 8 bases, J shed 5 bases, and the junction held 6 bases outside the gene matches. DNA for the CDR3: TGTGCCAGCCGAGCGGGGGGCAGGACCGGGGAGCTGTTTTTT. This encodes CASRAGGRTGELFF.

The sample holds a few counts of this clonotype. J is TRBJ2-7 and V is TRBV29-1; D assignment may be TRBD1 or TRBD2 (6 bases each). The CDR3 is 14 residues long. Looked up from germline, CDR1 is SQVTM and CDR2 is ANQGSEA. V was cut by 4 bases and J by 2 bases, with 15 bases left in between. CDR3 region: CSVVRGGGPYEQYF. For the CDR3, the DNA is TGCAGCGTTGTCCGAGGAGGGGGGCCCTACGAGCAGTACTTC.

This clonotype has more than one count but fewer than ten. J is TRBJ1-5 and V is TRBV4-1; TRBD1 is a possible D gene (5 bases). The CDR3 sequence is 14 residues long. CDR1 and CDR2 (germline): MGHRA, YSYEKL. Trimming left V 3 bases short and J 9 bases short, with 15 bases between. CDR3 sequence reads: CASSQGPAPAPQHF. The CDR3 DNA reads as TGCGCCAGCAGCCAGGGACCGGCCCCGGCGCCCCAGCATTTT.

At least ten counts were recorded for this clonotype. The chain is built from TRBV27 and TRBJ2-7, with 12 bases lining up with TRBD1. CDR1 is MNHEY, CDR2 SMNVEV, per germline (reference sequence). CDR3 length: 16 residues. V gave up 5 bases and J gave up 4 bases; unmatched junction bases: 9. The CDR3 sequence is CASSKRPGQGAYEQYF. The DNA of the CDR3 is TGTGCCAGCAGTAAACGGCCGGGACAGGGGGCATACGAGCAGTACTTC.

This clonotype was observed at least ten times. The rearrangement links TRBV7-2 to TRBJ1-5; D unresolved. CDR3 length: 15 residues. The V and J ends lost 5 bases and 3 bases respectively, with 14 bases between them. Germline V gene lookup returns CDR1 SGHTA and CDR2 FQGNSA. CDR3 sequence (DNA): TGTGCCAGCAGCCCGTGGAGCAGTCCCAATCAGCCCCAGCATTTT. This codes for CASSPWSSPNQPQHF.

The chain employs TRBV28 and TRBJ2-2; D gene uncertain. CDR3 size: 15 residues. Germline CDR1 is MDHEN and CDR2 is SYDVKM. Trimming left V 6 bases short and J 6 bases short, with 17 bases between. CDR3 sequence: CASSLPGPTAGELFF. The DNA of the CDR3 is TGTGCCAGCAGCCTACCGGGTCCCACCGCCGGGGAGCTGTTTTTT.

The DNA for the CDR3 is TGTGCCAGCAGCGGTCCGGGACAAAATAATGAAAAACTGTTTTTT. Its protein product is CASSGPGQNNEKLFF. The chain carries TRBV2 and TRBJ1-4; D may be TRBD1 (6 bases). The CDR3 contains 15 residues. V was clipped by 6 bases and J by 4 bases, with 15 bases between them. The germline V gene has CDR1 SNHLY and CDR2 FYNNEI.

The chain carries TRBV5-1 and TRBJ2-3; the D gene could be TRBD1 or TRBD2 (6 bases each). This CDR3 spans 15 amino acids. V lost 1 base and J 4 bases, leaving 13 bases between the germline ends. The germline V gene encodes CDR1 SGHRS and CDR2 YFSETQ. The CDR3 DNA reads as TGCGCCAGCAGCTTGACGGGGGCTGTTGCAGATACGCAGTATTTT. Amino acid sequence: CASSLTGAVADTQYF.